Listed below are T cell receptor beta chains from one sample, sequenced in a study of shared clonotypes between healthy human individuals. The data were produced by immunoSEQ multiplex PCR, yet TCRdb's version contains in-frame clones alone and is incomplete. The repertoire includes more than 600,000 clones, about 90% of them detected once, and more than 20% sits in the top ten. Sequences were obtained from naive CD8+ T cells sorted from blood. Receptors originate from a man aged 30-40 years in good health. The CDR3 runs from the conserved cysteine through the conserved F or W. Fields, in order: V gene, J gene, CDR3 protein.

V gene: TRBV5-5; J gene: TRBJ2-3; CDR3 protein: CASSEKRGRGLLADTQYF
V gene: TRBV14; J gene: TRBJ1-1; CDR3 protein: CASSPLVRINTEAFF
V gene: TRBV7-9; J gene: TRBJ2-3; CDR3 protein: CASSLGTSGTPDTQYF
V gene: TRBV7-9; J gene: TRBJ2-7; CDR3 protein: CASSSLGRPYEQYF
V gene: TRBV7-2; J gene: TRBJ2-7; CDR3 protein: CASSGSYEQYF
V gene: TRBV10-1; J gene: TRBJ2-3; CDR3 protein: CASSDLSGAHSSTDTQYF
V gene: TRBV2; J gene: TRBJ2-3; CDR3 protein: CASIRRTSGSSDTQYF
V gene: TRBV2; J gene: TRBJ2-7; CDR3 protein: CATLDVSSYEQYF
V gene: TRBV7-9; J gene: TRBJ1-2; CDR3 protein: CASSLTDTNYGYTF
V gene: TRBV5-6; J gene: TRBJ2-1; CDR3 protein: CASSWLRAPYNEQFF
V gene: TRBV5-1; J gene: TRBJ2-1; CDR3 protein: CASSPAGFRDEQFF
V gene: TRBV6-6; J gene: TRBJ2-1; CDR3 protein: CASKQGPSSYNEQFF
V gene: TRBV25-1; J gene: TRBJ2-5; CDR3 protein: CANKGDGETQYF
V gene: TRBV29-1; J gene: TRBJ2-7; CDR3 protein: CSVELGIGTYEQYF
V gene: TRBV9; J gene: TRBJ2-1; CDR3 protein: CASSDRPGLAGSGQFF
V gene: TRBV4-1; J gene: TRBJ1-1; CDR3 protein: CASSQDPSLNTEAFF
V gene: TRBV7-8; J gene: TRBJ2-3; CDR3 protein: CASSAFNRGFVTDTQYF
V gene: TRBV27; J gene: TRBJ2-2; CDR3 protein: CASSLTSTGELFF
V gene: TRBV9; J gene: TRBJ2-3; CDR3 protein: CASSPTTLDTQYF
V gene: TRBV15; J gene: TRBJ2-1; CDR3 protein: CATSHGRETYNEQFF
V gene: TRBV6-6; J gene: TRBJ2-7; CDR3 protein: CASSYSHSTHEQYF
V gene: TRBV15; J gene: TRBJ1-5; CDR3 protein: CATSRGQQGFGQPQHF
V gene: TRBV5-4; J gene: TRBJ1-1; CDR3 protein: CASSLVTGLFTEAFF
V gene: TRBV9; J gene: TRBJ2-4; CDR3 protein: CASSVDGFSAKNIQYF
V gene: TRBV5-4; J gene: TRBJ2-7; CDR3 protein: CASPHVPLTGYEQYF
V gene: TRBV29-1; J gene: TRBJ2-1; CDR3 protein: CSVDSGSTLDEQFF
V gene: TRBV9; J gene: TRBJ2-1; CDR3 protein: CASSVEGVHNEQFF
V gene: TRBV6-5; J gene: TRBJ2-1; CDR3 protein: CASRVPGLGNEQFF
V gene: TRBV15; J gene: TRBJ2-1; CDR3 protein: CATSRGTSLSYNEQFF
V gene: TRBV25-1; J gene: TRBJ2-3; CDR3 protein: CASSVGTYVDTQYF
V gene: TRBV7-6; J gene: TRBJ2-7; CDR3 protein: CASRGADYEQYF
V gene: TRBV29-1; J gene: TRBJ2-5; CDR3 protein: CSVILAGQETQYF
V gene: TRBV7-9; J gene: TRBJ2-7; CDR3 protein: CASSALAGQNF
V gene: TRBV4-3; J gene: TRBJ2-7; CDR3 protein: CASSQDLGSARAYEQYF
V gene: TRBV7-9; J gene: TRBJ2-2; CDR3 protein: CASSTNDRNTGELFF
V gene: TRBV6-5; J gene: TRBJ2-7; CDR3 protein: CASSLTTGSSYEQYF
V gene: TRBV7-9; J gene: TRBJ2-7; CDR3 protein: CASSPQTSGPPFYEQYF
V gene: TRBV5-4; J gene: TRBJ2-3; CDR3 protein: CASSLSDRAETGTDTQYF
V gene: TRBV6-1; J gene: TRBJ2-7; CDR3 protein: CASSQSNGRYEQYF
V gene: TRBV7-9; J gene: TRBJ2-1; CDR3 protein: CASSPGLAGVEQFF
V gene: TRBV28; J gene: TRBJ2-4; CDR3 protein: CASSPVTGLTLAKNIQYF
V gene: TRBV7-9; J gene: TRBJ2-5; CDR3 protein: CASSLGIGGETQYF
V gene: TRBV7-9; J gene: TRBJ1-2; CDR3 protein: CASSLGTGNYGYTF
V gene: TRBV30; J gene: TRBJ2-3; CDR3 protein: CAWSFGGGWAQYF
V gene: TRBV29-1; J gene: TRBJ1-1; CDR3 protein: CSVESFQTEDTEAFF
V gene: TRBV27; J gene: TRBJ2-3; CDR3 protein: CASSHLLAAGDTDTQYF